The T cell receptor (beta chain) described here comes from a study of shared clonotypes between healthy human individuals. Study results and limitations: Relative to memory subsets, naive subsets generally showed larger estimated richness. A few donors had roughly 5.2% of their naive CD4 clonotypes in common.

The run depth of the assay was deep. Per the original data handling: In the immunoSEQ data, sequences were junction-only and lacked quality scores, so filtering differed. The data were produced by immunoSEQ multiplex PCR, yet TCRdb's version contains in-frame clones alone and is incomplete. V and J calls and clone size are as listed in that table; D and trimming were resolved from the DNA. The sample lists about 1.5 million clones, 98% occurring once. Germline CDR1 is SGHNT and CDR2 is YYREEE (reference sequence). There are 15 residues in the CDR3. The V end lost 4 bases, the J end lost 1 base, and 12 bases lay between the germline ends. Remarks on this clone: Its antigen is unknown.

Sequenced material: naive CD4+ T cells sorted from blood. The subset here: CD45RA+ positively selected. This chain links TRBV5-4 with TRBJ2-1; D perhaps matches TRBD2 (6 bases). This clonotype was sampled from a man aged 25 to 40 in good health. This chain's CDR3 is CASSPRRESYNEQFF. The DNA for the CDR3 is TGTGCCAGCAGCCCCCGGCGGGAATCCTACAATGAGCAGTTCTTC.